Presented here are 17 T cell receptor beta chains from one specimen sequenced in a study of immune evolution from preneoplasia to lung adenocarcinoma. TCRdb's table, derived via immunoSEQ multiplex PCR, lists solely in-frame clones and lacks some. Here the sample spans about 14,000 clones, 80% being singletons. Specimen: FFPE minimally invasive lung adenocarcinoma tissue. The receptor set was obtained from a person between 65 and 79 years old with lung adenocarcinoma.

The rearrangement uses TRBV9 and TRBJ1-3; D gene unclear. Germline values: CDR1 SGDLS, CDR2 YYNGEE. This CDR3 is 11 amino acids long. Trimming left V 5 bases short and J 4 bases short, with 4 bases between. CDR3 DNA sequence: TGTGCCAGCAGTGGAGGAAACACCATATATTTT. This translates into CASSGGNTIYF.

This clone is medium-sized in the sample. This sequence joins TRBV5-4 and TRBJ1-1; 8 bases match TRBD1. V was clipped by 0 bases and J by 6 bases; unmatched bases: 10. This CDR3 contains 16 residues. CDR1 is SGHNT, CDR2 YYREEE, per germline (reference sequence). This chain's CDR3 is CASSLGSGGLFSEAFF. CDR3 DNA sequence: TGTGCCAGCAGCTTGGGTTCAGGGGGCTTATTTTCTGAAGCTTTCTTT. The full variable domain, completed using reference TRBV5-4 and TRBJ1-1, is ETGVTQSPTHLIKTRGQQVTLRCSSQSGHNTVSWYQQALGQGPQFIFQYYREEENGRGNFPPRFSGLQFPNYSSELNVNALELDDSALYLCASSLGSGGLFSEAFFGQGTRLTVV.

This chain joins TRBV28 and TRBJ1-1; 7 nucleotides agree with TRBD1. The CDR3 has 12 amino acids. J gave up 12 bases and V 2 bases, and 6 bases lay outside the gene matches. The germline gives CDR1 MDHEN, CDR2 SYDVKM. DNA for the CDR3: TGTGCCAGCAGTTTACTGGACAGGACTTCTTTCTTT. Its translation is CASSLLDRTSFF.

This clone was detected once. The chain has TRBV11-1 and TRBJ2-3; TRBD2 agrees at 13 bases. V dropped 5 bases and J dropped 3; count of bases not matched to a gene: 5. There are 16 residues in the CDR3. Germline CDR1 and CDR2: SGHAT and FQDESV (reference sequence). CDR3 loop: CASSPGTSGTTDTQYF. CDR3 nucleotide sequence: TGTGCCAGCAGCCCCGGGACTAGCGGGACTACAGATACGCAGTATTTT.

The rearrangement joins TRBV25-1 to TRBJ2-1, with 7 nucleotides matching TRBD2. The CDR3 spans 14 residues. CDR1 is MGHDK, CDR2 SYGVNS, per germline. V shed 5 bases and J 0 bases; nucleotides not matched to a gene: 1. The CDR3 region has the DNA TGTGCCAGCAGTTTAGCGGGCTCCTACAATGAGCAGTTCTTC. Its translation: CASSLAGSYNEQFF.

This chain uses TRBV5-1 with TRBJ1-2, with D possibly matching TRBD1 (5 bases). The CDR3 runs 14 residues. In germline, CDR1 is SGHRS, CDR2 YFSETQ. Trimming cost V 5 bases and J 7 bases, with 18 bases left between them. CDR3: CASSEYQGSRGYTF. Here the CDR3 DNA reads TGCGCCAGCAGTGAATACCAGGGAAGTCGTGGCTACACCTTC.

V and J are TRBV7-9 and TRBJ2-5; D is tentatively TRBD1 or TRBD2 (5 bases each). CDR3 length: 15 residues. Trimming took off 5 bases at V and 4 bases at J, with 17 bases between the two ends. Germline-derived CDR1 and CDR2 are SEHNR and FQNEAQ (reference sequence). The CDR3 protein is CASSIPGTRLETQYF. The CDR3 coding sequence is TGTGCCAGCAGCATCCCCGGGACCCGGCTAGAGACCCAGTACTTC. Using reference TRBV7-9 and TRBJ2-5 for the parts outside the CDR3, the full variable domain is DTGVSQNPRHKITKRGQNVTFRCDPISEHNRLYWYRQTLGQGPEFLTYFQNEAQLEKSRLLSDRFSAERPKGSFSTLEIQRTEQGDSAMYLCASSIPGTRLETQYFGPGTRLLVL.

The rearrangement links TRBV7-9 to TRBJ2-1; tentative D call: TRBD1 (5 bases). Germline CDR1 and CDR2: SEHNR and FQNEAQ (reference sequence). Trimming took 5 bases from V and 6 from J, leaving 20 bases between them. This CDR3 has 16 amino acids. As DNA, the CDR3 is TGTGCCAGCAGCCCACTACCGCTCAGGGTTTTCAATGAGCAGTTCTTC. This sequence encodes CASSPLPLRVFNEQFF.

V is TRBV18 and J is TRBJ1-1; D is unresolved. Trimming stripped 5 bases from V and 0 bases from J, with 7 bases between. Germline CDR1 is KGHSH and CDR2 is LQKENI. The CDR3 length is 13 residues. In nucleotides, the CDR3 is TGTGCCAGCTCAACAGTGATGAACACTGAAGCTTTCTTT. Its protein product is CASSTVMNTEAFF.

This clone has a handful of counts. As DNA, the CDR3 is TGTGCCAGTAGGGGACAACGAGACTCTGGAAACACCATATATTTT. Translated: CASRGQRDSGNTIYF. V gene TRBV19 combines with J gene TRBJ1-3; perhaps TRBD1 as D (6 bases). Trimming took 6 bases from V and 0 from J, leaving 12 bases between them. The CDR3 has 15 amino acids. Germline lookup yields CDR1 LNHDA and CDR2 SQIVND (reference sequence).

The chain combines TRBV7-9 with TRBJ2-1; D is unclear. V was clipped by 5 bases and J by 9 bases, with 8 bases between them. This CDR3 is built from 11 residues. Germline V gene lookup returns CDR1 SEHNR and CDR2 FQNEAQ (reference sequence). CDR3 coding DNA: TGTGCCAGCAGCCTAATTGGTGAGCAGTTCTTC. It encodes CASSLIGEQFF. Looking up the rest from reference TRBV7-9 and TRBJ2-1 gives the full variable domain: DTGVSQNPRHKITKRGQNVTFRCDPISEHNRLYWYRQTLGQGPEFLTYFQNEAQLEKSRLLSDRFSAERPKGSFSTLEIQRTEQGDSAMYLCASSLIGEQFFGPGTRLTVL.

This clone turned up a few times. The chain employs TRBV7-9 and TRBJ2-1; tentative D call: TRBD1 (7 bases). Germline CDR1 is SEHNR and CDR2 is FQNEAQ (reference sequence). The CDR3 is made up of 16 amino acids. V was pared by 2 bases and J by 2 bases, with 13 bases between. The CDR3 reads CASSLWQGGTYNEQFF. DNA for the CDR3: TGTGCCAGCAGCTTATGGCAGGGGGGAACCTACAATGAGCAGTTCTTC.

The rearrangement uses TRBV7-3 and TRBJ1-1, with D hard to call. CDR1 and CDR2 (germline): SGHTA, FQGTGA. The CDR3 has 13 residues. The germline V and J ends were trimmed by 6 bases and 2 bases, with 10 bases remaining between them. The CDR3 DNA is TGTGCCAGCAGTCCGGACGGAAACACTGAAGCTTTCTTT. This gives the protein CASSPDGNTEAFF.

This clone is termed medium-sized (0.01 to 0.1%). The chain recombines TRBV29-1 with TRBJ2-1, with 14 bases matching TRBD2. Losses at the gene ends were 8 bases for V and 8 bases for J; bases not matched to a gene: 8. Germline V gives CDR1 SQVTM, CDR2 ANQGSEA. The CDR3 runs to 14 residues. The CDR3 is CSSFGTSGSDEQFF. Written as DNA, the CDR3 is TGCAGCTCTTTTGGGACTAGCGGGAGCGATGAGCAGTTCTTC.

The gene calls are TRBV9 and TRBJ1-3; D unresolved. The V and J ends lost 0 bases and 3 bases respectively, with 7 bases between them. Germline V gene lookup returns CDR1 SGDLS and CDR2 YYNGEE. CDR3 size: 14 residues. CDR3 in DNA: TGTGCCAGCAGCGTAGCAAGTGGTGGAAACACCATATATTTT. It encodes CASSVASGGNTIYF.

The chain couples TRBV5-8 to TRBJ2-7; D gene ambiguous. CDR1 and CDR2 from the germline V gene are SGHTS and YDEGEE. V lost 0 bases, J lost 2 bases, and 9 bases lay in between. The CDR3 covers 14 residues. The CDR3 region has the DNA TGTGCCAGCAGCTTGGTACAAAATGCCTACGAGCAGTACTTC. The encoded protein is CASSLVQNAYEQYF.

The chain combines TRBV7-2 with TRBJ1-1, with D tentatively TRBD1 (5 bases). V was cut by 5 bases and J by 1 base, with 14 bases left in between. CDR3 length equals 15 residues. Germline loops: CDR1 SGHTA, CDR2 FQGNSA. CDR3 residues: CASSLSRVWNTEAFF. As DNA, the CDR3 is TGTGCCAGCAGCCTTTCCAGGGTGTGGAACACTGAAGCTTTCTTT.